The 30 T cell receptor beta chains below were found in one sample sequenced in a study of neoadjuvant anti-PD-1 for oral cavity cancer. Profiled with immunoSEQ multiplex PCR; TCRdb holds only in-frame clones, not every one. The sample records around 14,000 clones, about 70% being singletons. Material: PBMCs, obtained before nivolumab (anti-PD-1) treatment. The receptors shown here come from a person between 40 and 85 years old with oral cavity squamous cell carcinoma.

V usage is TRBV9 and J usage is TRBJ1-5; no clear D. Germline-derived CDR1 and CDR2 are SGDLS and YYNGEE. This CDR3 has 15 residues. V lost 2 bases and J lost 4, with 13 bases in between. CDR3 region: CASSVGGKSNQPQHF. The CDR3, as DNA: TGTGCCAGCAGCGTCGGAGGAAAGAGTAATCAGCCCCAGCATTTT.

The CDR3 sequence: CAISAPTSGGNEQFF. CDR3 coding DNA: TGTGCCATCAGTGCCCCGACTAGCGGGGGCAATGAGCAGTTCTTC. The chain links TRBV10-3 to TRBJ2-1; 12 bases agree with TRBD2. This CDR3 has 15 amino acids. With 4 bases clipped from V and 6 bases from J, the junction kept 4 bases outside the gene matches. Germline CDR1 reads ENHRY; CDR2 reads SYGVKD.

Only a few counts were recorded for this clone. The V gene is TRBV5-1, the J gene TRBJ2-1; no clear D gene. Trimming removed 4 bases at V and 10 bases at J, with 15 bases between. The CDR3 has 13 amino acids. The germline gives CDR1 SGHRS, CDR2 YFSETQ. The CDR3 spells CASSRRNSFEQFF. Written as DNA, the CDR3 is TGCGCCAGCAGCAGACGAAACAGCTTCGAGCAGTTCTTC.

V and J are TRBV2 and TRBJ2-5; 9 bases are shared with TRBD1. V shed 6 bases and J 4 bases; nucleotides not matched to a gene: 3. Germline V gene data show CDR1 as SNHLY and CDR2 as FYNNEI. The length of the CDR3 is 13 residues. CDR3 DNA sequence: TGTGCCAGCAGACAGGGGGCTGGAGAGACCCAGTACTTC. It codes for CASRQGAGETQYF.

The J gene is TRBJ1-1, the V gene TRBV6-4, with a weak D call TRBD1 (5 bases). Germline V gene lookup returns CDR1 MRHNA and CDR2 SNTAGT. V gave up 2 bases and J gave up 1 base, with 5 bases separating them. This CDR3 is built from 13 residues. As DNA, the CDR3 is TGTGCCAGCAGTGACAGGGGGAACACTGAAGCTTTCTTT. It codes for CASSDRGNTEAFF.

For the CDR3, the DNA is TGTGCCAGTAGGCCCAGAGGGACTAGCATTGGAGAGCAGTACTTC. Its protein is CASRPRGTSIGEQYF. The chain joins TRBV19 to TRBJ2-7; TRBD2 agrees at 9 bases. Germline V gene lookup returns CDR1 LNHDA and CDR2 SQIVND (reference sequence). This CDR3 has 15 residues. With 6 bases clipped from V and 7 bases from J, the junction kept 13 bases outside the gene matches.

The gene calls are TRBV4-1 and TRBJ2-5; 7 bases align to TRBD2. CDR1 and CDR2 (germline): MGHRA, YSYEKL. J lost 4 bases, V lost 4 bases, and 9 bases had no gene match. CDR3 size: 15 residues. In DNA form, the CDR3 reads TGCGCCAGCAGCCCGTCGGGAGGTTCAGGAGAGACCCAGTACTTC. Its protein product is CASSPSGGSGETQYF.

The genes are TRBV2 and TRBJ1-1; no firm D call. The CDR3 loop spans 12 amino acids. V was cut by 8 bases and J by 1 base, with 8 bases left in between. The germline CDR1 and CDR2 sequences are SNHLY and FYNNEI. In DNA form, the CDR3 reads TGTGCCAGCGGGCACAGGAACACTGAAGCTTTCTTT. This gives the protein CASGHRNTEAFF.

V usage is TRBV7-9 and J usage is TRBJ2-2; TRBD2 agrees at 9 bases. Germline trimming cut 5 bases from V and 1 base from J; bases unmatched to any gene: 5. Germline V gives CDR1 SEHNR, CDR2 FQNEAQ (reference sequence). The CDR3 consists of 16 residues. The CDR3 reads CASSGAGGMNTGELFF. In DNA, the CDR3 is TGTGCCAGCAGCGGCGCGGGGGGGATGAACACCGGGGAGCTGTTTTTT.

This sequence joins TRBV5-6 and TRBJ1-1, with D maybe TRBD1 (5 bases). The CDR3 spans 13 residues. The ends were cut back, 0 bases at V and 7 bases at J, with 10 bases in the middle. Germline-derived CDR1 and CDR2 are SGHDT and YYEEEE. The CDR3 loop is CASSLVQGDEAFF. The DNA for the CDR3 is TGTGCCAGCAGCTTGGTTCAGGGTGATGAAGCTTTCTTT.

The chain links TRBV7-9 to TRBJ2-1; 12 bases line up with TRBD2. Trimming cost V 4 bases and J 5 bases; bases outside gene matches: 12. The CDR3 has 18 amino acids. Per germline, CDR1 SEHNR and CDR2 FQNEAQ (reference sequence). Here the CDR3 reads CASSSPTAWTSGNNEQFF. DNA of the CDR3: TGTGCCAGCAGCTCACCGACCGCGTGGACTAGCGGGAACAATGAGCAGTTCTTC. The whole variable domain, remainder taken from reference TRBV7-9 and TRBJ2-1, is DTGVSQNPRHKITKRGQNVTFRCDPISEHNRLYWYRQTLGQGPEFLTYFQNEAQLEKSRLLSDRFSAERPKGSFSTLEIQRTEQGDSAMYLCASSSPTAWTSGNNEQFFGPGTRLTVL.

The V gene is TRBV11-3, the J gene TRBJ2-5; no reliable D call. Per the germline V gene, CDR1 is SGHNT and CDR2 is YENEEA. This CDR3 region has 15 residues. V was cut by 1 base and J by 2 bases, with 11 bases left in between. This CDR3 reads CASSLGAKAQETQYF. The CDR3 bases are TGTGCCAGCAGCTTAGGAGCTAAGGCACAAGAGACCCAGTACTTC.

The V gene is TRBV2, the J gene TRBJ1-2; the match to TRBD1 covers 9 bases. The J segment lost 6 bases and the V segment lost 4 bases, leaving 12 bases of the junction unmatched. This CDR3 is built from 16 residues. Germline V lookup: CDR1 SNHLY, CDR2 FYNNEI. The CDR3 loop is CASSAVPGQGANGYTF. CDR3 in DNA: TGTGCCAGCAGTGCTGTTCCGGGACAGGGAGCGAATGGCTACACCTTC.

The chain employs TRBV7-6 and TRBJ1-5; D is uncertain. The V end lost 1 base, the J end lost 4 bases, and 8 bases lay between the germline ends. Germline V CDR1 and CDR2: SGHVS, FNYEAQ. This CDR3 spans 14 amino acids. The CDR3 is CASSLGLGNQPQHF. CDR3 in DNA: TGTGCCAGCAGCTTAGGCCTGGGAAATCAGCCCCAGCATTTT.

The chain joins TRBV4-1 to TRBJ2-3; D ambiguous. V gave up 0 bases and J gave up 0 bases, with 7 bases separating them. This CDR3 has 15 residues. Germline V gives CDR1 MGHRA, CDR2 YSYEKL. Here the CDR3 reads CASSQESRSTDTQYF. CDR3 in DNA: TGCGCCAGCAGCCAAGAGTCCAGAAGCACAGATACGCAGTATTTT.

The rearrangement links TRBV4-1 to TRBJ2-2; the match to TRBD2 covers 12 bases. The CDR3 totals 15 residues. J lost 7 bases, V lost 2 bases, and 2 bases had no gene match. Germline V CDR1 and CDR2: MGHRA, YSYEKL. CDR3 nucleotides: TGCGCCAGCAGCCAACCACTAGCGGGAGGCGGGGAGCTGTTTTTT. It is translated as CASSQPLAGGGELFF.

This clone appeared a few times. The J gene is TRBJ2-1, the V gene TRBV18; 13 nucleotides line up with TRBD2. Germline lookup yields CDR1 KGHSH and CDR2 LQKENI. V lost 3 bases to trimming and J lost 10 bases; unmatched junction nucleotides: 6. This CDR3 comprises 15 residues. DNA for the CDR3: TGTGCCAGCTCACCCCGACTAGCGGGGGGCGGCGAGCAGTTCTTC. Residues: CASSPRLAGGGEQFF.

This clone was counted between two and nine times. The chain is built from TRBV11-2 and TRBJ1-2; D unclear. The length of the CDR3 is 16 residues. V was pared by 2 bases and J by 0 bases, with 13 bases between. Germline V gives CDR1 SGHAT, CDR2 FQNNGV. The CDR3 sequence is CASSLNTLPANYGYTF. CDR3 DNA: TGTGCCAGCAGCTTAAATACGTTACCAGCTAACTATGGCTACACCTTC.

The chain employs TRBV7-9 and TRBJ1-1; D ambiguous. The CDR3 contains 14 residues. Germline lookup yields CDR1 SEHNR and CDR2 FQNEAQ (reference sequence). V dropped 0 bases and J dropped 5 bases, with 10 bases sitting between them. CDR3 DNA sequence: TGTGCCAGCAGCTTAGCTAGAGTGGGTACTGAAGCTTTCTTT. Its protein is CASSLARVGTEAFF.

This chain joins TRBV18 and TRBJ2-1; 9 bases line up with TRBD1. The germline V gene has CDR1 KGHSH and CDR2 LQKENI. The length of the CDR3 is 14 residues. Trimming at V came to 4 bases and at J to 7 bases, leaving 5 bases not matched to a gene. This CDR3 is CASSLGTGSNEQFF. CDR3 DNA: TGTGCCAGCTCACTAGGGACAGGGAGTAATGAGCAGTTCTTC.

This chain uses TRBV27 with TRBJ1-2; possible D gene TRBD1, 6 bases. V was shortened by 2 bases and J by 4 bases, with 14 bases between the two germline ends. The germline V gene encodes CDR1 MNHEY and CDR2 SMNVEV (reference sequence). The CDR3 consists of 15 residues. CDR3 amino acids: CASSLRGARVYGYTF. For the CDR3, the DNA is TGTGCCAGCAGTTTAAGGGGGGCGCGAGTCTATGGCTACACCTTC.

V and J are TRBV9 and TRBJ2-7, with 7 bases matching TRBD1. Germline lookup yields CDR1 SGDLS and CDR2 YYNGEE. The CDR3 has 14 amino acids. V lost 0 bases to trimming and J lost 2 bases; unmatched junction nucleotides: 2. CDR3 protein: CASSVGGTAYEQYF. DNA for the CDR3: TGTGCCAGCAGCGTAGGGGGGACAGCCTACGAGCAGTACTTC. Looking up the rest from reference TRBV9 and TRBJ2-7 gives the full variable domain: DSGVTQTPKHLITATGQRVTLRCSPRSGDLSVYWYQQSLDQGLQFLIQYYNGEERAKGNILERFSAQQFPDLHSELNLSSLELGDSALYFCASSVGGTAYEQYFGPGTRLTVT.

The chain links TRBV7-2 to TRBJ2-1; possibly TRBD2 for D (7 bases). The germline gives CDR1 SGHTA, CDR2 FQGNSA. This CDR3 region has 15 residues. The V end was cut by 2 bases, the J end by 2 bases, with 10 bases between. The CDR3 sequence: CASSLMRGPYNEQFF. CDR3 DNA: TGTGCCAGCAGCTTAATGCGGGGGCCCTACAATGAGCAGTTCTTC.

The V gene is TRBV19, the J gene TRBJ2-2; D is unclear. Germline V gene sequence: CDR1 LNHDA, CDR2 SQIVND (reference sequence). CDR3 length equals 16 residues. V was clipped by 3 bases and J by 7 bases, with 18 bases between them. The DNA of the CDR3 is TGTGCCAGTAGTATCCCGGACCGGCGGTGGGGCGGGGAGCTGTTTTTT. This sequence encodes CASSIPDRRWGGELFF.

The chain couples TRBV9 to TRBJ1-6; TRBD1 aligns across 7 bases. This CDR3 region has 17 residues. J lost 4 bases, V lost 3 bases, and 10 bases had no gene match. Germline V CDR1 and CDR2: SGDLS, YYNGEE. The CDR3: CASSARERDSYNSPLHF. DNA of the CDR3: TGTGCCAGCAGCGCTAGAGAGAGGGACAGTTATAATTCACCCCTCCACTTT. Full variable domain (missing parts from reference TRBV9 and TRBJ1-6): DSGVTQTPKHLITATGQRVTLRCSPRSGDLSVYWYQQSLDQGLQFLIQYYNGEERAKGNILERFSAQQFPDLHSELNLSSLELGDSALYFCASSARERDSYNSPLHFGNGTRLTVT.

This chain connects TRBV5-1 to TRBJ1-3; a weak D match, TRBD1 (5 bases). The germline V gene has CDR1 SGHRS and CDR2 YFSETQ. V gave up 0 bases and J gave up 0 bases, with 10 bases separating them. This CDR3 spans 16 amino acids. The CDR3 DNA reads TGCGCCAGCAGCTTGGAACTGGGGGGCTCTGGAAACACCATATATTTT. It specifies CASSLELGGSGNTIYF.

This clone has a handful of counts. CDR3 residues: CASSPGTVNTEAFF. The CDR3 DNA reads as TGTGCCAGCAGCCCCGGGACGGTCAACACTGAAGCTTTCTTT. The chain employs TRBV25-1 and TRBJ1-1, with D perhaps matching TRBD1 (5 bases). V shed 6 bases and J shed 2 bases, with 13 bases lying between them. The germline gives CDR1 MGHDK, CDR2 SYGVNS. The CDR3 loop spans 14 amino acids.

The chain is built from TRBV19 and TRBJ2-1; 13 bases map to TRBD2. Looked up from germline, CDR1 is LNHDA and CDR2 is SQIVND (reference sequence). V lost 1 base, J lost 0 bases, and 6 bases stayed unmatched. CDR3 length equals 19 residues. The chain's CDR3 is CASSIGRTSGGSSYNEQFF. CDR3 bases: TGTGCCAGTAGTATAGGCCGGACTAGCGGGGGAAGCTCCTACAATGAGCAGTTCTTC.

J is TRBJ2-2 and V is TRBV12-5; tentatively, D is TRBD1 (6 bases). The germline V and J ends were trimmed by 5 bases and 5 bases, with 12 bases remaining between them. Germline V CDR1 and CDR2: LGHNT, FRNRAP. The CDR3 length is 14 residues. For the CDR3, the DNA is TGTGCTAGTGGTACAGGGTTGAGAACCGGGGAGCTGTTTTTT. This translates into CASGTGLRTGELFF.

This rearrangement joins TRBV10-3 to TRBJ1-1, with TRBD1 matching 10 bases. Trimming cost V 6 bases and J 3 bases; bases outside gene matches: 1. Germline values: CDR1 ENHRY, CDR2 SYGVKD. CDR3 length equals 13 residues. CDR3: CAISGQGDTEAFF. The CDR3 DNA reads TGTGCCATCAGCGGACAGGGGGACACTGAAGCTTTCTTT.